Shown below are 29 T cell receptor beta chains from a single sample sequenced in a study of blood T cell repertoires in COVID-19. Profiled with immunoSEQ multiplex PCR; TCRdb holds only in-frame clones, not every one. This sample has some 70,000 clones, with 88% found just once. Input material: peripheral blood. The receptor source for this set is an older man with active or convalescent COVID-19.

The chain combines TRBV29-1 with TRBJ2-1, with D unclear. V was pared by 7 bases and J by 6 bases, with 16 bases between. The CDR3 runs 13 residues. CDR1 SQVTM and CDR2 ANQGSEA come from the germline V gene. Here the CDR3 reads CSGQIMLINEQFF. The CDR3 DNA is TGCAGCGGCCAAATAATGCTAATCAATGAGCAGTTCTTC.

The chain has TRBV4-2 and TRBJ2-5; 13 positions agree with TRBD2. This CDR3 spans 16 amino acids. In germline, CDR1 is LGHNA, CDR2 YNFKEQ. The junction had 7 bases not matched to a gene; V was cut back by 4 bases and J by 5 bases. The CDR3: CASSPGLAGDGETQYF. As DNA, the CDR3 is TGTGCCAGCAGCCCCGGACTAGCGGGGGATGGTGAGACCCAGTACTTC.

The chain recombines TRBV3-1 (or the pseudogene TRBV3-2) with TRBJ2-3; 10 bases fit TRBD2. Germline V gene lookup returns CDR1 LGHDT and CDR2 YNNKEL (reference sequence). The CDR3 is made up of 14 amino acids. Trimming cost V 4 bases and J 7 bases; bases outside gene matches: 5. CDR3 residues: CASSPGTSVNTQYF. CDR3 DNA sequence: TGTGCCAGCAGCCCCGGGACTAGCGTAAATACGCAGTATTTT.

This rearrangement joins TRBV20-1 to TRBJ2-1; D is unclear. Germline loops: CDR1 DFQATT, CDR2 SNEGSKA (reference sequence). CDR3 length: 10 residues. The germline V and J ends were trimmed by 5 bases and 9 bases, with 8 bases remaining between them. The DNA for the CDR3 is TGCAGTGCTTCTTGGGCTGAGCAGTTCTTC. Translating it yields CSASWAEQFF.

The V and J genes are TRBV6-5 and TRBJ1-6, with D unclear. CDR1 and CDR2 from the germline V gene are MNHEY and SVGAGI. V lost 6 bases and J 2 bases, leaving 11 bases between the germline ends. This CDR3 contains 15 residues. CDR3 region: CASRVVVAYNSPLHF. CDR3 in DNA: TGTGCCAGCAGGGTAGTTGTGGCCTATAATTCACCCCTCCACTTT.

In this sample, this clone turned up once. The V gene is TRBV5-5, the J gene TRBJ1-1, with D perhaps matching TRBD1 (5 bases). Trimming pared 4 bases from V and 5 bases from J, leaving 15 bases between. Germline-derived CDR1 and CDR2 are SGHKS and YYEKEE (reference sequence). The CDR3 consists of 14 residues. The CDR3 loop is CASSLGAGRTEAFF. The DNA for the CDR3 is TGTGCCAGCAGCCTTGGGGCAGGGAGGACTGAAGCTTTCTTT.

J is TRBJ1-1 and V is TRBV5-1; no firm D call. V gave up 3 bases and J gave up 0 bases, with 12 bases separating them. The CDR3 length is 15 residues. From germline, CDR1 is SGHRS and CDR2 YFSETQ. CDR3 coding DNA: TGCGCCAGCAGCTCCGGCGGTGGCCTGAACACTGAAGCTTTCTTT. It yields the protein CASSSGGGLNTEAFF.

The table lists this clone with a count of one. The genes are TRBV6-6 and TRBJ2-5, with 10 bases that match TRBD2. Germline CDR1 and CDR2: MNHNY and SVGAGI (reference sequence). V trimming: 9 bases; J trimming: 5 bases; junction bases outside the gene matches: 9. The CDR3 sequence is 14 residues long. The CDR3 coding sequence is TGTGCCAGTAGGGAGCGGGGGGGCCGGGAGACCCAGTACTTC. Protein sequence: CASRERGGRETQYF.

The CDR3 here is CAWSRLAGVYEQYF. Written as DNA, the CDR3 is TGTGCCTGGAGTCGACTAGCGGGGGTATACGAGCAGTACTTC. The gene calls are TRBV30 and TRBJ2-7, with 12 bases lining up with TRBD2. The length of the CDR3 is 14 residues. Per germline, CDR1 GTSNPN and CDR2 SVGIG (reference sequence). Trimming at V came to 2 bases and at J to 4 bases, leaving 3 bases not matched to a gene.

The chain combines TRBV5-4 with TRBJ2-7; 9 bases are shared with TRBD2. Trimming took 0 bases from V and 6 from J; bases not matched to a gene: 7. Germline CDR1 and CDR2: SGHNT and YYREEE (reference sequence). The CDR3 contains 15 residues. CDR3: CASSLGAGGTLEQYF. CDR3 DNA: TGTGCCAGCAGCTTGGGGGCGGGAGGGACACTCGAGCAGTACTTC. The variable domain in full, completed from reference TRBV5-4 and TRBJ2-7, reads ETGVTQSPTHLIKTRGQQVTLRCSSQSGHNTVSWYQQALGQGPQFIFQYYREEENGRGNFPPRFSGLQFPNYSSELNVNALELDDSALYLCASSLGAGGTLEQYFGPGTRLTVT.

This clone was seen a single time. This chain joins TRBV4-2 and TRBJ2-1; 16 nucleotides line up with TRBD2. Losses at the gene ends were 1 base for V and 6 bases for J; bases not matched to a gene: 12. The CDR3 extends over 20 amino acids. Germline CDR1 is LGHNA and CDR2 is YNFKEQ. Written as DNA, the CDR3 is TGTGCCAGCAGCCAAGTATTGACAGGGACTAGCGGGGGGGCTGGCAATGAGCAGTTCTTC. Its protein is CASSQVLTGTSGGAGNEQFF.

The chain has TRBV10-1 and TRBJ2-5; 10 positions match TRBD2. The V gene end was trimmed by 2 bases and the J gene end by 5 bases; junction bases not matched to a gene: 5. This CDR3 comprises 15 residues. Germline CDR1 is WNHNN and CDR2 is SYGVQD (reference sequence). The CDR3 loop reads CASSEVAGGRETQYF. CDR3 DNA sequence: TGCGCCAGCAGTGAGGTAGCGGGGGGTCGGGAGACCCAGTACTTC.

The V and J genes are TRBV7-2 and TRBJ1-2; weak D call: TRBD1 (5 bases). The germline V gene has CDR1 SGHTA and CDR2 FQGNSA. The length of the CDR3 is 15 residues. Trimming stripped 7 bases from V and 7 bases from J, with 22 bases between. CDR3 sequence reads: CASTILGGSNSGYTF. The CDR3 DNA is TGTGCCAGCACCATCTTGGGGGGGTCCAATAGTGGCTACACCTTC.

The chain couples TRBV5-1 to TRBJ2-7; TRBD1 agrees at 9 bases. This CDR3 comprises 14 residues. V lost 4 bases, J lost 6 bases, and 8 bases stayed unmatched. The V gene's germline CDR1 is SGHRS and CDR2 YFSETQ. This CDR3 is CASSLGTGPIEQYF. CDR3 DNA: TGCGCCAGCAGCCTCGGGACAGGGCCCATCGAGCAGTACTTC.

The V call is TRBV5-1, the J call TRBJ2-2, with D perhaps matching TRBD1 (5 bases). V lost 1 base and J 1 base, leaving 8 bases between the germline ends. This CDR3 has 15 amino acids. CDR1 and CDR2 from the germline V gene are SGHRS and YFSETQ. Written as DNA, the CDR3 is TGCGCCAGCAGCTTGTCGCAGGGGAACACCGGGGAGCTGTTTTTT. Translating gives CASSLSQGNTGELFF. Combining the CDR3 with reference TRBV5-1 and TRBJ2-2 gives the whole variable domain KAGVTQTPRYLIKTRGQQVTLSCSPISGHRSVSWYQQTPGQGLQFLFEYFSETQRNKGNFPGRFSGRQFSNSRSEMNVSTLELGDSALYLCASSLSQGNTGELFFGEGSRLTVL.

The V call is TRBV28, the J call TRBJ2-3, with 10 bases matching TRBD2. The CDR3 contains 20 residues. Germline V gene data show CDR1 as MDHEN and CDR2 as SYDVKM. V shed 3 bases and J 7 bases; nucleotides not matched to a gene: 22. The CDR3 here is CASSFGLTSGIVLSVYTQYF. The CDR3 DNA sequence: TGTGCCAGCAGTTTCGGACTTACTAGCGGGATTGTTTTGTCTGTATATACGCAGTATTTT.

The count of this clone is one. The CDR3 region has the DNA TGTGCCAGCCAGGAGGGGAGGCTCTCCTACAATGAGCAGTTCTTC. As protein: CASQEGRLSYNEQFF. The chain recombines TRBV2 with TRBJ2-1, with D perhaps TRBD2 (6 bases). V shed 8 bases and J shed 0 bases, with 14 bases lying between them. Germline V lookup: CDR1 SNHLY, CDR2 FYNNEI. CDR3 length: 15 residues.

CDR3 nucleotide sequence: TGCGCCAGCAGCTTCGGAGGTTTAGCGACTGCACGGGAGACCCAGTACTTC. It yields the protein CASSFGGLATARETQYF. This chain connects TRBV5-1 to TRBJ2-5, with a possible D match to TRBD2 (5 bases). CDR1 SGHRS and CDR2 YFSETQ come from the germline V gene. The length of the CDR3 is 17 residues. The ends were cut back, 2 bases at V and 5 bases at J, with 22 bases in the middle.

The chain has TRBV29-1 and TRBJ2-5, with 7 bases matching TRBD1. The CDR3 has 14 amino acids. The junction had 9 bases not matched to a gene; V was cut back by 3 bases and J by 5 bases. Germline CDR1 is SQVTM and CDR2 is ANQGSEA. CDR3 in amino acids: CSVDVTGVQETQYF. Written as DNA, the CDR3 is TGCAGCGTTGACGTCACAGGGGTCCAGGAGACCCAGTACTTC. The full variable domain, with the rest looked up from reference TRBV29-1 and TRBJ2-5, is SAVISQKPSRDICQRGTSLTIQCQVDSQVTMMFWYRQQPGQSLTLIATANQGSEATYESGFVIDKFPISRPNLTFSTLTVSNMSPEDSSIYLCSVDVTGVQETQYFGPGTRLLVL.

For this clone: Other nucleotide sequences from this sample produce the same CDR3. The V and J genes are TRBV24-1 and TRBJ2-5; 9 bases fit TRBD1. The V segment lost 3 bases and the J segment 6 bases; nucleotides outside the gene matches: 7. The CDR3 loop spans 15 amino acids. The germline V gene has CDR1 KGHDR and CDR2 SFDVKD. The CDR3 reads CATSDTGGGGKTQYF. The CDR3 DNA reads TGTGCCACCAGTGATACAGGGGGCGGCGGGAAGACCCAGTACTTC.

The rearrangement links TRBV3-1 (or the pseudogene TRBV3-2) to TRBJ2-4, with TRBD2 matching over 12 bases. The germline gives CDR1 LGHDT, CDR2 YNNKEL (reference sequence). The CDR3 is 15 amino acids. V was clipped by 4 bases and J by 6 bases; unmatched bases: 4. The CDR3 sequence is CASSLRTSGVNIQYF. The CDR3 coding sequence is TGTGCCAGCAGCCTACGGACTAGCGGGGTAAACATTCAGTACTTC.

The genes are TRBV6-6 and TRBJ2-1; the D gene is possibly TRBD1 (6 bases). CDR1 and CDR2 (germline): MNHNY, SVGAGI (reference sequence). Deletions cut 8 bases from V and 15 bases from J, with 20 bases between. This CDR3 comprises 12 residues. The CDR3 sequence is CASAKGVGEGFF. The CDR3 nucleotides are TGTGCCAGCGCGAAGGGGGTAGGAGAGGGGTTCTTC.

This clone was detected a few times. The CDR3: CASSPRNTGELFF. DNA for the CDR3: TGTGCCAGCAGTCCTAGAAACACCGGGGAGCTGTTTTTT. The rearrangement links TRBV27 to TRBJ2-2, with unresolved D. V was clipped by 5 bases and J by 2 bases, with 6 bases between them. Germline CDR1 reads MNHEY; CDR2 reads SMNVEV (reference sequence). The CDR3 is made up of 13 amino acids.

The V gene is TRBV6-1, the J gene TRBJ1-5; tentative D call: TRBD1 (5 bases). Trimming cost V 3 bases and J 7 bases, with 10 bases left between them. Germline V gene sequence: CDR1 MNHNS, CDR2 SASEGT. This CDR3 spans 13 amino acids. The CDR3 DNA reads as TGTGCCAGCAGTGACAGGGCCCGCCAGCCCCAGCATTTT. It codes for CASSDRARQPQHF.

The chain employs TRBV20-1 and TRBJ1-6, with D hard to call. The V end was cut by 3 bases, the J end by 10 bases, with 16 bases between. The CDR3 is 14 amino acids. The germline CDR1 and CDR2 sequences are DFQATT and SNEGSKA (reference sequence). The CDR3 loop reads CSASLSRLNSPLHF. The CDR3, as DNA: TGCAGTGCTAGTCTCTCCAGGTTAAACTCACCCCTCCACTTT.

CDR3 amino acids: CASSLGGTGSHEQYF. CDR3 bases: TGCGCCAGCAGCTTGGGAGGGACAGGGAGTCACGAGCAGTACTTC. The chain uses TRBV5-1 and TRBJ2-7; 9 bases line up with TRBD1. Looked up from germline, CDR1 is SGHRS and CDR2 is YFSETQ. The CDR3 extends over 15 amino acids. The J segment lost 5 bases and the V segment lost 0 bases, leaving 6 bases of the junction unmatched.

The chain links TRBV7-9 to TRBJ2-3; 9 bases align to TRBD2. Germline CDR1 and CDR2: SEHNR and FQNEAQ (reference sequence). J lost 2 bases, V lost 7 bases, and 4 bases had no gene match. CDR3 length equals 14 residues. DNA of the CDR3: TGTGCCAGCAACCCTAGCGGGGACACAGATACGCAGTATTTT. Its translation: CASNPSGDTDTQYF.

The chain combines TRBV7-9 with TRBJ2-3, with 12 bases identical to TRBD2. Germline CDR1 is SEHNR and CDR2 is FQNEAQ (reference sequence). This CDR3 is built from 15 residues. Trimming took 3 bases from V and 4 from J; bases not matched to a gene: 2. This CDR3 is CASSLTSGSADTQYF. In DNA form, the CDR3 reads TGTGCCAGCAGCTTGACTAGCGGGAGTGCAGATACGCAGTATTTT.

In nucleotides, the CDR3 is TGTGCCAGTAGTGAGGGTCCTAACACAGATACGCAGTATTTT. It codes for CASSEGPNTDTQYF. The chain combines TRBV19 with TRBJ2-3; D may be TRBD2 (5 bases). The CDR3 consists of 14 residues. V dropped 5 bases and J dropped 2 bases, with 11 bases sitting between them. Germline lookup yields CDR1 LNHDA and CDR2 SQIVND (reference sequence).